Listed here are 26 T cell receptor beta chains from one sample, sequenced in a study of spatial heterogeneity in lung cancer. General study findings and limits: In tumors, expanded intratumoral alpha and beta TCR counts tracked mutation counts.

TCRdb reanalysed the 5' RACE reads using MiXCR and keeps one entry per CDR3 protein. Of fewer than 30,000 distinct CDR3 sequences detected, about 6.6% appear once; the ten largest clones hold almost 25%. Their antigens remain unidentified. Stated time point: sample taken at primary tumor resection. Specimen: lung tumor tissue, collected at surgery. The origin of the receptors is a male donor with early-stage non-small cell lung cancer.

By sample share, this clonotype is medium-sized. The chain recombines TRBV7-8 with TRBJ2-1; no clear D. The CDR3 loop spans 16 amino acids. Germline assignment: CDR1 SGHVS and CDR2 FQNEAQ. Trimming pared 6 bases from V and 6 bases from J, leaving 21 bases between. The CDR3 here is CASSSPGARHTNEQFF. CDR3 sequence (DNA): TGTGCCAGCAGTAGTCCGGGCGCCCGCCACACCAATGAGCAGTTCTTC. The variable domain in full, completed from reference TRBV7-8 and TRBJ2-1, reads GAGVSQSPRYKVAKRGQDVALRCDPISGHVSLFWYQQALGQGPEFLTYFQNEAQLDKSGLPSDRFFAERPEGSVSTLKIQRTQQEDSAVYLCASSSPGARHTNEQFFGPGTRLTVL.

This clonotype was detected ten times or more. This sequence joins TRBV20-1 and TRBJ2-7; D is unclear. Looked up from germline, CDR1 is DFQATT and CDR2 is SNEGSKA (reference sequence). Trimming took 7 bases from V and 1 from J, leaving 11 bases between them. This CDR3 has 12 residues. The DNA of the CDR3 is TGCAGTGGAATCGGCAAGTCCTACGAGCAGTACTTC. Protein sequence: CSGIGKSYEQYF.

This clonotype was seen at least ten times. V gene TRBV12-3 or TRBV12-4 combines with J gene TRBJ1-6, with D possibly being TRBD1 (6 bases). V was cut by 6 bases and J by 9 bases, with 9 bases left in between. The CDR3 length is 12 residues. CDR3 in amino acids: CASSQQGSPLHF. In nucleotides, the CDR3 is TGTGCCAGCAGCCAACAGGGTTCACCCCTCCACTTT.

At least ten counts were recorded for this clonotype. The chain uses TRBV10-3 and TRBJ2-2; D is perhaps TRBD1 or TRBD2 (5 bases each). Trimming took off 3 bases at V and 3 bases at J, with 17 bases between the two ends. Germline CDR1 reads ENHRY; CDR2 reads SYGVKD. CDR3 size: 17 residues. DNA of the CDR3: TGTGCCATCAGTGATGACAGCTACCGGCGGGACACCGGGGAGCTGTTTTTT. Translation gives CAISDDSYRRDTGELFF.

The table lists this clonotype with a few counts. The V call is TRBV7-2, the J call TRBJ1-2; 8 positions match TRBD1. CDR3 length equals 15 residues. V lost 3 bases, J lost 6 bases, and 9 bases stayed unmatched. Germline loops: CDR1 SGHTA, CDR2 FQGNSA. The CDR3 protein is CASSFSRGLWDGYTF. The CDR3 DNA is TGTGCCAGCAGCTTCTCCAGGGGGCTGTGGGATGGCTACACCTTC.

By its share, this clonotype is medium-sized. The chain carries TRBV28 and TRBJ1-3, with a weak D call TRBD1 (5 bases). The ends were cut back, 6 bases at V and 5 bases at J, with 17 bases in the middle. This CDR3 spans 15 amino acids. Germline-derived CDR1 and CDR2 are MDHEN and SYDVKM. The CDR3 is CASSPAGGYRNTIYF. The CDR3 coding sequence is TGTGCCAGCAGCCCCGCGGGGGGTTATCGAAACACCATATATTTT. Filled out from reference TRBV28 and TRBJ1-3, the complete variable domain reads DVKVTQSSRYLVKRTGEKVFLECVQDMDHENMFWYRQDPGLGLRLIYFSYDVKMKEKGDIPEGYSVSREKKERFSLILESASTNQTSMYLCASSPAGGYRNTIYFGEGSWLTVV.

This clonotype was detected only a few times. The rearrangement uses TRBV20-1 and TRBJ1-5; D call uncertain. CDR3 length: 14 residues. CDR1 and CDR2 from the germline V gene are DFQATT and SNEGSKA (reference sequence). V was shortened by 3 bases and J by 0 bases, with 9 bases between the two germline ends. The CDR3 is CSASLGYSNQPQHF. For the CDR3, the DNA is TGCAGTGCTAGTCTGGGATATAGCAATCAGCCCCAGCATTTT.

This rearrangement joins TRBV5-1 to TRBJ2-3, with D hard to call. Germline V gene sequence: CDR1 SGHRS, CDR2 YFSETQ. The ends were cut back, 0 bases at V and 0 bases at J, with 14 bases in the middle. This CDR3 is built from 17 residues. The CDR3 loop is CASSLGPRALSTDTQYF. As DNA, the CDR3 is TGCGCCAGCAGCTTGGGCCCCAGAGCTTTAAGCACAGATACGCAGTATTTT.

Ten or more counts support this clonotype. This chain links TRBV7-9 with TRBJ2-1; perhaps TRBD1 as D (6 bases). This CDR3 is built from 15 residues. With 2 bases removed from V and 1 base from J, the gap between germline ends came to 9 bases. The germline gives CDR1 SEHNR, CDR2 FQNEAQ (reference sequence). This CDR3 is CASSLSGQSYNEQFF. Written as DNA, the CDR3 is TGTGCCAGCAGCTTAAGCGGACAGTCCTACAATGAGCAGTTCTTC.

This clonotype was detected ten times or more. The gene calls are TRBV28 and TRBJ1-4; TRBD1 might be the D (6 bases). V lost 7 bases and J lost 6, with 18 bases in between. The CDR3 is 15 residues long. Germline-derived CDR1 and CDR2 are MDHEN and SYDVKM. The CDR3 loop reads CASIPGAEEDEKLFF. Written as DNA, the CDR3 is TGTGCCAGCATCCCGGGGGCAGAAGAGGATGAAAAACTGTTTTTT.

This chain links TRBV5-1 with TRBJ2-5; D might be TRBD2 (5 bases). The V end lost 1 base, the J end lost 5 bases, and 15 bases lay between the germline ends. Germline V gene sequence: CDR1 SGHRS, CDR2 YFSETQ. This CDR3 has 15 residues. CDR3 sequence reads: CASSLTEAAWETQYF. In nucleotides, the CDR3 is TGCGCCAGCAGCTTGACGGAGGCAGCTTGGGAGACCCAGTACTTC. The full variable domain, its missing parts supplied by reference TRBV5-1 and TRBJ2-5, is KAGVTQTPRYLIKTRGQQVTLSCSPISGHRSVSWYQQTPGQGLQFLFEYFSETQRNKGNFPGRFSGRQFSNSRSEMNVSTLELGDSALYLCASSLTEAAWETQYFGPGTRLLVL.

The chain employs TRBV20-1 and TRBJ2-3; TRBD2 matches at 7 bases. Unmatched junction bases numbered 8, after V lost 5 bases and J lost 0 bases. This CDR3 spans 15 amino acids. Germline V gene data show CDR1 as DFQATT and CDR2 as SNEGSKA (reference sequence). The CDR3 here is CSAPGPAGSTDTQYF. DNA of the CDR3: TGCAGTGCTCCGGGGCCAGCGGGGAGCACAGATACGCAGTATTTT.

This clonotype has at least ten counts. The V call is TRBV6-2 or TRBV6-3, the J call TRBJ2-7; no reliable D call. CDR3 length equals 15 residues. Germline assignment: CDR1 MNHEY and CDR2 SVGEGT. Trimming shortened V by 6 bases and J by 1 base, and 16 bases separated the two germline ends. The CDR3: CASSRDGFSSYEQYF. The CDR3 region has the DNA TGTGCCAGCAGCCGAGACGGTTTTTCTTCCTACGAGCAGTACTTC.

In this sample, this clonotype turned up a few times. The chain combines TRBV11-2 with TRBJ2-3; possible D gene TRBD1, 5 bases. The germline V gene has CDR1 SGHAT and CDR2 FQNNGV. The length of the CDR3 is 14 residues. V lost 3 bases to trimming and J lost 6 bases, with 13 bases between them. CDR3 sequence: CASSFGAIEDTQYF. For the CDR3, the DNA is TGTGCCAGCAGCTTTGGGGCGATAGAGGATACGCAGTATTTT.

The chain recombines TRBV29-1 with TRBJ1-1; D remains ambiguous. This CDR3 has 12 residues. V dropped 0 bases and J dropped 5 bases, with 7 bases sitting between them. Germline V lookup: CDR1 SQVTM, CDR2 ANQGSEA. The CDR3 loop is CSVEDQSTEAFF. The CDR3 bases are TGCAGCGTTGAAGATCAGAGTACTGAAGCTTTCTTT.

J is TRBJ2-7 and V is TRBV6-2 or TRBV6-3; TRBD1 is a possible D gene (5 bases). This CDR3 region has 14 residues. V was pared by 2 bases and J by 2 bases, with 10 bases between. Germline V gives CDR1 MNHEY, CDR2 SVGEGT. CDR3 in DNA: TGTGCCAGCAGTTACCCGCAGGGCCCCTACGAGCAGTACTTC. Its protein is CASSYPQGPYEQYF.

This clonotype was recorded at least ten times. This chain connects TRBV6-2 or TRBV6-3 to TRBJ1-1, with unresolved D. Trimming removed 2 bases from V and 5 bases from J, with 15 bases in between. The CDR3 is 15 amino acids. Germline V gene lookup returns CDR1 MNHEY and CDR2 SVGEGT. The CDR3 reads CASSYKNRGETEAFF. CDR3 in DNA: TGTGCCAGCAGTTACAAGAACAGAGGTGAAACTGAAGCTTTCTTT.

The chain has TRBV28 and TRBJ1-2; TRBD1 might be the D (5 bases). Germline CDR1 reads MDHEN; CDR2 reads SYDVKM. V lost 5 bases and J 5 bases, leaving 18 bases between the germline ends. The CDR3 spans 15 residues. CDR3 bases: TGTGCCAGCAGTCCCCCCGGGGGGGGATCATATGGCTACACCTTC. Amino acid sequence: CASSPPGGGSYGYTF.

A few counts support this clonotype. The chain has TRBV7-8 and TRBJ2-3, with TRBD2 matching 10 bases. Germline V gene sequence: CDR1 SGHVS, CDR2 FQNEAQ. Unmatched junction bases numbered 10, after V lost 6 bases and J lost 1 base. The CDR3 runs to 17 residues. The CDR3 region has the DNA TGTGCCAGCAGTTGGCTAGCGGGGGACCGGGGCACAGATACGCAGTATTTT. As protein: CASSWLAGDRGTDTQYF.

This clonotype was counted ten times or more. V usage is TRBV7-2 and J usage is TRBJ2-3; D is unclear. Germline V CDR1 and CDR2: SGHTA, FQGNSA. Between the trimmed V and J ends, which lost 1 base and 4 bases, there was a span of 6 bases. The CDR3 runs 13 residues. The CDR3: CASSLGFADTQYF. CDR3 in DNA: TGTGCCAGCAGCTTAGGTTTCGCAGATACGCAGTATTTT.

The chain combines TRBV5-4 with TRBJ1-1, with 11 bases identical to TRBD1. Germline CDR1 SGHNT, CDR2 YYREEE (reference sequence). The CDR3 consists of 14 residues. V trimming: 7 bases; J trimming: 3 bases; junction bases outside the gene matches: 5. This CDR3 reads CASGQGALDTEAFF. The CDR3 DNA reads as TGTGCCAGCGGACAGGGGGCGCTGGACACTGAAGCTTTCTTT. Together with reference TRBV5-4 and TRBJ1-1, the CDR3 gives the full variable domain: ETGVTQSPTHLIKTRGQQVTLRCSSQSGHNTVSWYQQALGQGPQFIFQYYREEENGRGNFPPRFSGLQFPNYSSELNVNALELDDSALYLCASGQGALDTEAFFGQGTRLTVV.

V gene TRBV28 combines with J gene TRBJ2-3; 9 nucleotides agree with TRBD1. Losses at the gene ends were 3 bases for V and 5 bases for J; bases not matched to a gene: 6. Germline CDR1 reads MDHEN; CDR2 reads SYDVKM. CDR3 length equals 15 residues. The CDR3 sequence: CASSFPGQGRDTQYF. The CDR3 coding sequence is TGTGCCAGCAGTTTCCCGGGACAGGGACGAGATACGCAGTATTTT. Looking up the rest from reference TRBV28 and TRBJ2-3 gives the full variable domain: DVKVTQSSRYLVKRTGEKVFLECVQDMDHENMFWYRQDPGLGLRLIYFSYDVKMKEKGDIPEGYSVSREKKERFSLILESASTNQTSMYLCASSFPGQGRDTQYFGPGTRLTVL.

This clonotype was detected ten times or more. The genes are TRBV11-3 and TRBJ2-2, with 7 positions matching TRBD1. Germline V gene data show CDR1 as SGHNT and CDR2 as YENEEA. This CDR3 is built from 14 residues. Trimming removed 5 bases from V and 5 bases from J; junction bases left unmatched: 5. CDR3 nucleotides: TGTGCCAGCAGCCCCGGGACAGAGACCGGGGAGCTGTTTTTT. This translates into CASSPGTETGELFF.

This clonotype was seen many times. The chain links TRBV5-4 to TRBJ2-3; 7 nucleotides match TRBD1. Germline lookup yields CDR1 SGHNT and CDR2 YYREEE (reference sequence). This CDR3 comprises 13 residues. The V segment lost 4 bases and the J segment 4 bases; nucleotides outside the gene matches: 3. Here the CDR3 reads CASSLDRADTQYF. For the CDR3, the DNA is TGTGCCAGCAGCCTCGACAGGGCAGATACGCAGTATTTT.

To note about this clonotype: Germline and junction disagree at one end, which may indicate a read error. This chain connects TRBV18 to TRBJ1-4, with TRBD1 as a possible D gene (5 bases). The CDR3 consists of 13 residues. Germline CDR1 is KGHSH and CDR2 is LQKENI. The CDR3 DNA sequence: TGTGTCAGCTCACGGGCAGGGAATGAAAAACTGTTTTTT. Translation: CVSSRAGNEKLFF.

The gene calls are TRBV3-1 and TRBJ1-2; TRBD1 agrees at 11 bases. Germline V CDR1 and CDR2: LGHDT, YNNKEL (reference sequence). There are 16 residues in the CDR3. J gave up 7 bases and V 4 bases, and 11 bases lay outside the gene matches. CDR3 sequence (DNA): TGTGCCAGCAGCCGTCGGACAGGGGGCGTTGTTGGTGGCTACACCTTC. The encoded protein is CASSRRTGGVVGGYTF.